The present T cell receptor (beta chain) was sequenced within a study of PD-1 blockade in classical Hodgkin lymphoma. Autologous stem cell transplantation was followed by relapse in every patient, and brentuximab vedotin exposure varied. For this clone: The antigen is undetermined.

The table came from immunoSEQ multiplex PCR; TCRdb's copy has only in-frame clones and leaves some out. The data hold 45,000 to 55,000 clones, with 81% observed a single time. Regarding the study as a whole: With CD4+ cells, TCR diversity rose significantly by C4D1, but not with CD8+ cells.

The sequence derives from a human donor with classical Hodgkin lymphoma. The sequenced sample was peripheral blood mononuclear cells (PBMCs), obtained at baseline.

As DNA, the CDR3 is TGTGCCAGCAGCCTGGGAGGCCGCACAGATACGCAGTATTTT. It encodes CASSLGGRTDTQYF. This rearrangement joins TRBV5-6 to TRBJ2-3; perhaps TRBD2 as D (6 bases). Germline CDR1 reads SGHDT; CDR2 reads YYEEEE. The CDR3 consists of 14 residues. Trimming removed 4 bases at V and 1 base at J, with 10 bases between.